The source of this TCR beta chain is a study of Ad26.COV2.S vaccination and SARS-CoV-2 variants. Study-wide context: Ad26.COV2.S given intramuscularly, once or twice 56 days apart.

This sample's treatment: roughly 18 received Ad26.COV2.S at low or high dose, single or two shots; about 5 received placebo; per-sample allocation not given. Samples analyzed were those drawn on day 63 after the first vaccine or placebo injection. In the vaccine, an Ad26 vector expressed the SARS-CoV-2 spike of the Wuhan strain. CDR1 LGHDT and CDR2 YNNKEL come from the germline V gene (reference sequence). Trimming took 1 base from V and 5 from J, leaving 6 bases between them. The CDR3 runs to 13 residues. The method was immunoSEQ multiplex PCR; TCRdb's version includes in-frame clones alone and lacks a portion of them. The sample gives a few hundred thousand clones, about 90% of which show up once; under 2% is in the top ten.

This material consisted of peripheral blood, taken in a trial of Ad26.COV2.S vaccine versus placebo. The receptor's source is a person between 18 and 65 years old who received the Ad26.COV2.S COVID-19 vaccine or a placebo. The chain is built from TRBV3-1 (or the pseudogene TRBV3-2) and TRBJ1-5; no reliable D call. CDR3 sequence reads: CASSQGSDQPQHF. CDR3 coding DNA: TGTGCCAGCAGCCAAGGTAGTGATCAGCCCCAGCATTTT.